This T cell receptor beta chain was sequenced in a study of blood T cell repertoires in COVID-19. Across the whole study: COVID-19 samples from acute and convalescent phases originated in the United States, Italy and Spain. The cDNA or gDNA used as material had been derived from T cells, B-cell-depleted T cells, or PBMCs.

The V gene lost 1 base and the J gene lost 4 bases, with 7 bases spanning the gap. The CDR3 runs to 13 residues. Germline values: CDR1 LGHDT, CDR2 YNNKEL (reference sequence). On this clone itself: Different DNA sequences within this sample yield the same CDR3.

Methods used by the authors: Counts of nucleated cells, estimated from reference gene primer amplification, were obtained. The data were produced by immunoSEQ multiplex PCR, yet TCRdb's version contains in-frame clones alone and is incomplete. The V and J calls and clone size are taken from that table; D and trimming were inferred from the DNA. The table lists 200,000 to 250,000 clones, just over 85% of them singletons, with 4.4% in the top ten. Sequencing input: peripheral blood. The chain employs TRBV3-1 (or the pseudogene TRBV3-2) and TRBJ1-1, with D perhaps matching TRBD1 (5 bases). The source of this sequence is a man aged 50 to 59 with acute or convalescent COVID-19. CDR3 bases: TGTGCCAGCAGCCAAGGGGGCCGCACTGAAGCTTTCTTT. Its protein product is CASSQGGRTEAFF.